This T cell receptor (beta chain) was sequenced for a study of cytomegalovirus exposure and HLA in healthy donors. Study results and caveats: Researchers reported that a few CMV-associated chains were confirmed in vitro as CMV antigen-specific. TCR beta chain V- and J-gene trimming was linked, in a later analysis, to a missense variant in DCLRE1C. The study listed roughly 160 cytomegalovirus-associated TCR beta chains.

With respect to this clone: The antigen is unknown.

The germline CDR1 and CDR2 sequences are SGHTA and FQGNSA. The J segment lost 6 bases and the V segment lost 4 bases, leaving 6 bases of the junction unmatched. CDR3 length equals 13 residues. Amplification used 60 Vbeta primers and 13 Jbeta primers. Assay: immunoSEQ multiplex PCR; the TCRdb copy retains only in-frame clones and omits some. The data show fewer than 40,000 clones, 75% to 85% seen once. The sequenced sample consisted of PBMCs. J is TRBJ2-7 and V is TRBV7-2; 7 nucleotides agree with TRBD1. This receptor was taken from a woman between 18 and 30 years old in good health and CMV-seronegative. The CDR3 region is CASSSRDSCEQYF. CDR3 sequence (DNA): TGTGCCAGCAGCTCCCGGGACAGCTGCGAGCAGTACTTC.